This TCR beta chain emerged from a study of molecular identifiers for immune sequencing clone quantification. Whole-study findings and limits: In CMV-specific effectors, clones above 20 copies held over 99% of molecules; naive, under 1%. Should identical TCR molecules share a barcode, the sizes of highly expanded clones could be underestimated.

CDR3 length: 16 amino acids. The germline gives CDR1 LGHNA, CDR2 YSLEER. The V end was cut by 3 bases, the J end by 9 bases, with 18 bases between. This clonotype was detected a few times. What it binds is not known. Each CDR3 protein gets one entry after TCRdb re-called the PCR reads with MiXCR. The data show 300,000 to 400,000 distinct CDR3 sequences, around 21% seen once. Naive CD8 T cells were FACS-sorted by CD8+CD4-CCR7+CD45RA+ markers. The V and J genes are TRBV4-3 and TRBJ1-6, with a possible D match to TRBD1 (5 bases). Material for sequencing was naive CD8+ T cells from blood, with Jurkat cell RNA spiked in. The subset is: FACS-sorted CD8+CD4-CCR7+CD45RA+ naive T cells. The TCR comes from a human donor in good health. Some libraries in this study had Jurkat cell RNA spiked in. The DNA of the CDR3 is TGCGCCAGCAGCCAGGAGGGACTACCCAGCGGTTCACCCCTCCACTTT. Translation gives CASSQEGLPSGSPLHF.